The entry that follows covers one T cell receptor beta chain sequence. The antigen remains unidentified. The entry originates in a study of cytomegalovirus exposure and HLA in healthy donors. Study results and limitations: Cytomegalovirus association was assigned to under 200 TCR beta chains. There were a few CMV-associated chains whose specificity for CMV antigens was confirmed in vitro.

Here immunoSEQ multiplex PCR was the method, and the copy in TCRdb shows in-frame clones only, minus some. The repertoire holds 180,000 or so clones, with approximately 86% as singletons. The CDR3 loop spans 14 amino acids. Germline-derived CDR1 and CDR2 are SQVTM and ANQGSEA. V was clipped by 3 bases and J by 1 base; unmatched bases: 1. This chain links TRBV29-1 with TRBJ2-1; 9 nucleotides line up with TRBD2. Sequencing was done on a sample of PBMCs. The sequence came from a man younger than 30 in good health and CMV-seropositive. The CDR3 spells CSVELAGSYNEQFF. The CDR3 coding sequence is TGCAGCGTTGAGCTAGCGGGATCCTACAATGAGCAGTTCTTC.